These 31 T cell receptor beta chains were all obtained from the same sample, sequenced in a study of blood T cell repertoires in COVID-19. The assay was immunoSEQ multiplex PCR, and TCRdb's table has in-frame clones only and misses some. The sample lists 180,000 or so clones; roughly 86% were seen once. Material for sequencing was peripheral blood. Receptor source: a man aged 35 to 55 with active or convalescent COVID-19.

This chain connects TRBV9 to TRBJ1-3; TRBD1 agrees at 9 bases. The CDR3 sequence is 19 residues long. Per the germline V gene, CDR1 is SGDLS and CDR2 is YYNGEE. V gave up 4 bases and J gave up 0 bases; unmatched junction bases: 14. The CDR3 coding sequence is TGTGCCAGCAGCTCACGGACAGGGGCCAATTCACACTCTGGAAACACCATATATTTT. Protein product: CASSSRTGANSHSGNTIYF.

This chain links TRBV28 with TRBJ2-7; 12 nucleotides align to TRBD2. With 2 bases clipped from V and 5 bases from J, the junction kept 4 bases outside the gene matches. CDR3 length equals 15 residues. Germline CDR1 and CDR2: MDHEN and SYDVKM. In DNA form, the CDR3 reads TGTGCCAGCAGTTTACTAGCGGGGGGGCCCCACGAGCAGTACTTC. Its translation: CASSLLAGGPHEQYF.

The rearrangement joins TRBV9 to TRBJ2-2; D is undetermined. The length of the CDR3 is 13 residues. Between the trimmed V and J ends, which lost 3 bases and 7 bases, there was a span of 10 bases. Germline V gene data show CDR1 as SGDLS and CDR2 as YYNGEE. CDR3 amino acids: CASSADMFGELFF. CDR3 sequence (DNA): TGTGCCAGCAGCGCAGACATGTTCGGGGAGCTGTTTTTT.

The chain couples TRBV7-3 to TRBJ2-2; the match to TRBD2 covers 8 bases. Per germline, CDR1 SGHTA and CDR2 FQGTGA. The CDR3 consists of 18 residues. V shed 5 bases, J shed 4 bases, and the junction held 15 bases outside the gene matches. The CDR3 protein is CASSPRGTRGAGTGELFF. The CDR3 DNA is TGTGCCAGCAGCCCCCGGGGAACGCGGGGGGCGGGCACCGGGGAGCTGTTTTTT.

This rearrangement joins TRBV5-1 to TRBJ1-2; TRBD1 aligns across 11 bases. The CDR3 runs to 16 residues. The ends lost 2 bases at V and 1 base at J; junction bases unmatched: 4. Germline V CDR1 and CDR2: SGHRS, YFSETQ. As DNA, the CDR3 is TGCGCCAGCAGCTTCGGGACAGGGGGTTTTAACTATGGCTACACCTTC. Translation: CASSFGTGGFNYGYTF.

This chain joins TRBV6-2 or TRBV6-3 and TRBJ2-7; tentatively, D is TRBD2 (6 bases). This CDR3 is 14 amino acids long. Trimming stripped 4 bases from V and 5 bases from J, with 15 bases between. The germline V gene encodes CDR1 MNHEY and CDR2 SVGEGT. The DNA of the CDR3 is TGTGCCAGCAGTTCTGCCCCGGGGGTCCACGAGCAGTACTTC. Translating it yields CASSSAPGVHEQYF.

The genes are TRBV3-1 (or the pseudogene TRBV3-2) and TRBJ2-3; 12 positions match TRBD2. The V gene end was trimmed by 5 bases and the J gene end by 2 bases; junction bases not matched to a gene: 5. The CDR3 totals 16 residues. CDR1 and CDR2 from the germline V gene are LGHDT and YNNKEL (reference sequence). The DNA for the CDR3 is TGTGCCAGCAGCACCTCTAGCGGGGGGGTCACAGATACGCAGTATTTT. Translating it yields CASSTSSGGVTDTQYF.

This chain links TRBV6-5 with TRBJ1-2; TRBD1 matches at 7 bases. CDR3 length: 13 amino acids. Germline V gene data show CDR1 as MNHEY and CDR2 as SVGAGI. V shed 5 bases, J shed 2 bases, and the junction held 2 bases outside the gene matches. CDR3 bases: TGTGCCAGCAGTAAGACAGGGAACTATGGCTACACCTTC. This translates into CASSKTGNYGYTF.

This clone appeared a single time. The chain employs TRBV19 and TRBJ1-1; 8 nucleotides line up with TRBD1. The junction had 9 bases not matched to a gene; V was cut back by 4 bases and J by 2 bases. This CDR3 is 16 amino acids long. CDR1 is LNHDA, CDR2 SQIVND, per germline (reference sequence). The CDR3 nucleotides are TGTGCCAGTAGTACCCCAGGGGGCGGTTTAAACACTGAAGCTTTCTTT. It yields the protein CASSTPGGGLNTEAFF.

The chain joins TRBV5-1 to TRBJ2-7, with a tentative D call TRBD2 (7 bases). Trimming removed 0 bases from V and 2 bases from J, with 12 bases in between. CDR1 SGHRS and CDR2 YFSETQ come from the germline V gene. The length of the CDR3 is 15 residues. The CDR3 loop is CASSLAGGGPYEQYF. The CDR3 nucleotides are TGCGCCAGCAGCTTGGCCGGCGGGGGCCCCTACGAGCAGTACTTC.

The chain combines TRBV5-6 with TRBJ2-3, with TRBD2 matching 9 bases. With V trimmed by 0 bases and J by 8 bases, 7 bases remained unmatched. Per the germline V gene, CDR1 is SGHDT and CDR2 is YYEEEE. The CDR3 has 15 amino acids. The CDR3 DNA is TGTGCCAGCAGCTTGGAGGGGCGAGCGGGGGGTACGCAGTATTTT. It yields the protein CASSLEGRAGGTQYF.

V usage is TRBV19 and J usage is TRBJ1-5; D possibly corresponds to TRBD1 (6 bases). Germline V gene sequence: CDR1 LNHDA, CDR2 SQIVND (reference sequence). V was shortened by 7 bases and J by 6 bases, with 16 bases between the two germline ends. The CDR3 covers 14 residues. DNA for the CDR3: TGTGCCAGTAATCGAGGGGGGGAGGCTCAGCCCCAGCATTTT. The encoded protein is CASNRGGEAQPQHF.

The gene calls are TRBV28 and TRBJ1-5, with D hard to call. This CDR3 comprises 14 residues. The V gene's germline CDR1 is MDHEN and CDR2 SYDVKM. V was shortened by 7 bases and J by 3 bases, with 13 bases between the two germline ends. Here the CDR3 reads CASTLDGLNQPQHF. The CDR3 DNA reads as TGTGCCAGCACTCTGGACGGACTCAATCAGCCCCAGCATTTT.

CDR3 DNA sequence: TGTGCCAGCAGTTCCGAAACTAGCGGGGACCTGGGCGAGCAGTACTTC. The encoded protein is CASSSETSGDLGEQYF. This sequence joins TRBV6-5 and TRBJ2-7; 10 bases agree with TRBD2. Germline CDR1 and CDR2: MNHEY and SVGAGI. This CDR3 is built from 16 residues. With 4 bases clipped from V and 6 bases from J, the junction kept 12 bases outside the gene matches.

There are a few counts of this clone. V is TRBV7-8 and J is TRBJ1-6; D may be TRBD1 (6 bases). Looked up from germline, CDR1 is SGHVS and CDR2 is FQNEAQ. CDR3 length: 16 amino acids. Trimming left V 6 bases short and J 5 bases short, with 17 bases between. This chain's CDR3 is CASSPPRYRDNSPLHF. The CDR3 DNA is TGTGCCAGCAGTCCCCCCAGGTACAGGGATAATTCACCCCTCCACTTT.

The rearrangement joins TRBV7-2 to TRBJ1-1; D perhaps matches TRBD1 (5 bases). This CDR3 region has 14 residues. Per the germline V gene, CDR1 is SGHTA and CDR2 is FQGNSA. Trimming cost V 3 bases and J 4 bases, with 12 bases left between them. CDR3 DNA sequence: TGTGCCAGCAGCTTCGGGCAGGGTCGCACTGAAGCTTTCTTT. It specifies CASSFGQGRTEAFF.

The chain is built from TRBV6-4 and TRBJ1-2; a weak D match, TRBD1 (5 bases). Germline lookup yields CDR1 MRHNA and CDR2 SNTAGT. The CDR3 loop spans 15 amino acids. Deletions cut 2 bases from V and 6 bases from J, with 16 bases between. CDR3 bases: TGTGCCAGCAGTGACGGGGGATTTGGGAGGAATGGCTACACCTTC. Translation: CASSDGGFGRNGYTF.

CDR3 sequence: CAWSVLPSGNTEAFF. The CDR3 nucleotides are TGTGCCTGGAGTGTACTACCCTCGGGGAACACTGAAGCTTTCTTT. The J gene is TRBJ1-1, the V gene TRBV30; D remains unclear. V lost 0 bases, J lost 1 base, and 12 bases lay in between. The CDR3 runs 15 residues. CDR1 and CDR2 from the germline V gene are GTSNPN and SVGIG (reference sequence).

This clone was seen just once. CDR3 sequence reads: CASSPRTGLSYEQYF. CDR3 DNA: TGTGCCAGCAGTCCTAGGACAGGGCTTTCCTACGAGCAGTACTTC. The chain is built from TRBV6-5 and TRBJ2-7; 8 bases fit TRBD1. J gave up 1 base and V 5 bases, and 7 bases lay outside the gene matches. CDR3 length equals 15 residues. Germline-derived CDR1 and CDR2 are MNHEY and SVGAGI.

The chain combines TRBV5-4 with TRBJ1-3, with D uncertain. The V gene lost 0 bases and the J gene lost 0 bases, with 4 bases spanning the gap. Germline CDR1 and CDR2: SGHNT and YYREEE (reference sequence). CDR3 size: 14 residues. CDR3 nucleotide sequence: TGTGCCAGCAGCTTGGCGGGCTCTGGAAACACCATATATTTT. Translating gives CASSLAGSGNTIYF.

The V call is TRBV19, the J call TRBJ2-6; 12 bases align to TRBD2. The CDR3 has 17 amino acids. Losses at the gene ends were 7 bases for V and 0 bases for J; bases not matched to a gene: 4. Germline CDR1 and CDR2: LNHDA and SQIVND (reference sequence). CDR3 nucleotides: TGTGCCAGTACCTTACTAGCGGGGGGCTCTGGGGCCAACGTCCTGACTTTC. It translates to CASTLLAGGSGANVLTF.

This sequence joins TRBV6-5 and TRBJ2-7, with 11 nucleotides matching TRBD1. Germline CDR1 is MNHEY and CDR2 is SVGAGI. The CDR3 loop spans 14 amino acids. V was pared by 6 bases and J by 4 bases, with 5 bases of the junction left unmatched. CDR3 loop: CASRTGTGGYEQYF. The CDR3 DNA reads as TGTGCCAGCAGAACCGGGACAGGGGGATACGAGCAGTACTTC.

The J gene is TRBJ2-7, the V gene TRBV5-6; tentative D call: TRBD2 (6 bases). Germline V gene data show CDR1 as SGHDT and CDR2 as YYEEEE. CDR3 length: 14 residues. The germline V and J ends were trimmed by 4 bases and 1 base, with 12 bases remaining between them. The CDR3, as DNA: TGTGCCAGCAGCCGGCTAGCGCCATCCTACGAGCAGTACTTC. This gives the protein CASSRLAPSYEQYF. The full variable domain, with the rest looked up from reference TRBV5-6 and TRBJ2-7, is DAGVTQSPTHLIKTRGQQVTLRCSPKSGHDTVSWYQQALGQGPQFIFQYYEEEERQRGNFPDRFSGHQFPNYSSELNVNALLLGDSALYLCASSRLAPSYEQYFGPGTRLTVT.

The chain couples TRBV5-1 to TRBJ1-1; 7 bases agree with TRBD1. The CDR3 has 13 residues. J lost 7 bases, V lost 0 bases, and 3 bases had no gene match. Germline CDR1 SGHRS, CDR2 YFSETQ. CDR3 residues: CASSLGQGGEAFF. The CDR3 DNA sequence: TGCGCCAGCAGCTTGGGACAGGGCGGTGAAGCTTTCTTT.

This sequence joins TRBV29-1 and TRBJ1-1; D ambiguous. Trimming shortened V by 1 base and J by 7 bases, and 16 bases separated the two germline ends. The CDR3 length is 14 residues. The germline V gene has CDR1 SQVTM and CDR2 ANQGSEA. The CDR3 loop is CSVEGAHANYEAFF. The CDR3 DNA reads TGCAGCGTTGAAGGCGCGCACGCAAACTATGAAGCTTTCTTT.

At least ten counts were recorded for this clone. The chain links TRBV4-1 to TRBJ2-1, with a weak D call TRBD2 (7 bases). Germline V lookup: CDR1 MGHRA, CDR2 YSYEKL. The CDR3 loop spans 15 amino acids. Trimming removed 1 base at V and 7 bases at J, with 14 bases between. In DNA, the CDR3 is TGCGCCAGCAGCCAAGTATTGCGGGGGCTAAATGAGCAGTTCTTC. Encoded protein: CASSQVLRGLNEQFF.

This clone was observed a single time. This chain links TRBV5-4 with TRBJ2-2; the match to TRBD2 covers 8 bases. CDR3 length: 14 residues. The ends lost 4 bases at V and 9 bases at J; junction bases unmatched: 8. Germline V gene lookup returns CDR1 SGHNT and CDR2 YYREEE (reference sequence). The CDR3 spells CASSPNSGERELFF. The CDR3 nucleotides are TGTGCCAGCAGCCCAAATAGCGGGGAGAGGGAGCTGTTTTTT.

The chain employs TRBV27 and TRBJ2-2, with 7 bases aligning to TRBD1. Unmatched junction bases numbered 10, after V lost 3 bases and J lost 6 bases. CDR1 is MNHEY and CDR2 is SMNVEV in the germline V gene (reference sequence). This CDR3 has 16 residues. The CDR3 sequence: CASSFLLRGRAGELFF. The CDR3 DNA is TGTGCCAGCAGTTTCCTTTTGAGGGGGCGCGCCGGGGAGCTGTTTTTT.

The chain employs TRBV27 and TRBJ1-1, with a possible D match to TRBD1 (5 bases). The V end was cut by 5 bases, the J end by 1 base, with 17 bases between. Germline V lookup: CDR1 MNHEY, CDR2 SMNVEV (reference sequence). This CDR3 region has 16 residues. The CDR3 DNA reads TGTGCCAGCAGTGGTAAAGGCAGGGCCCAGAACACTGAAGCTTTCTTT. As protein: CASSGKGRAQNTEAFF.

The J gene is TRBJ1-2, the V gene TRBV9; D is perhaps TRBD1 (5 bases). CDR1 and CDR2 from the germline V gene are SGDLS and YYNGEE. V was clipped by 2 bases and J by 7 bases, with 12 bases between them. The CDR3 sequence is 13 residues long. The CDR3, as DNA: TGTGCCAGCAGCGTGAGGCAGGGAACTGGCTACACCTTC. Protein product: CASSVRQGTGYTF. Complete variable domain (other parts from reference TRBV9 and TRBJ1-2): DSGVTQTPKHLITATGQRVTLRCSPRSGDLSVYWYQQSLDQGLQFLIQYYNGEERAKGNILERFSAQQFPDLHSELNLSSLELGDSALYFCASSVRQGTGYTFGSGTRLTVV.

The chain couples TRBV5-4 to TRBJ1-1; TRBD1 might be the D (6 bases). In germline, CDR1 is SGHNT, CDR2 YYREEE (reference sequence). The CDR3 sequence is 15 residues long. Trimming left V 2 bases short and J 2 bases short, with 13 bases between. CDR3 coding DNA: TGTGCCAGCAGCTTCACGGGGGGGGCTAACACTGAAGCTTTCTTT. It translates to CASSFTGGANTEAFF.